This is a list of T cell receptor beta chains from one sample in a study of T cells after yellow fever vaccination. TCRdb itself ran the 5' RACE reads through MiXCR, one entry per CDR3 protein. The sample has 140,000 to 150,000 distinct CDR3 sequences; 6.6% are singletons. Here the sequenced sample was CD4+ T cells sorted from PBMCs, taken 10 days after the yellow fever booster vaccination. The source of these receptors is a man aged 25-40 years who received the YFV17D yellow fever vaccine. Each CDR3 is given with its conserved first and last residue. A D gene is named only where the DNA matches it firmly. Size is omitted from some rows. Given values are once, few, many or a class for expanded clones.

v_call	d_call	clone_size	j_call	cdr3_aa	cdr3_nt
TRBV27	-	many	TRBJ2-3	CASSSRGTDTQYF	TGTGCCAGCAGTTCCAGGGGAACAGATACGCAGTATTTT
TRBV12-3/TRBV12-4	-	many	TRBJ2-1	CASSQQGREFF	TGTGCCAGCAGTCAACAGGGCCGAGAGTTCTTC
TRBV12-3/TRBV12-4	-	many	TRBJ2-3	CASSLATPDTQYF	TGTGCCAGCAGTTTAGCTACACCAGATACGCAGTATTTT
TRBV10-3	TRBD2	many	TRBJ2-7	CAISASPGLAGYEQYF	TGTGCCATCAGTGCTTCTCCGGGACTAGCGGGATACGAGCAGTACTTC
TRBV6-5	-	many	TRBJ2-5	CASRFSGETQYF	TGTGCCAGCAGATTTAGCGGAGAGACCCAGTACTTC
TRBV20-1	-	few	TRBJ2-7	CSARDPASGATYEQYF	TGCAGTGCTAGAGATCCAGCGTCAGGGGCCACCTACGAGCAGTACTTC
TRBV29-1	-	many	TRBJ2-7	CSVERAREQYF	TGCAGCGTAGAGAGGGCTCGTGAGCAGTACTTC
TRBV7-9	-	-	TRBJ2-5	CASSLNPEETQYF	TGTGCCAGCAGCTTAAATCCGGAGGAGACCCAGTACTTC
TRBV7-2	TRBD2	many	TRBJ2-5	CASSPGTSGLQETQYF	TGTGCCAGCAGCCCTGGGACTAGCGGCCTTCAAGAGACCCAGTACTTC
TRBV7-8	-	few	TRBJ1-2	CASSFDPPRQAYGYTF	TGTGCCAGCAGCTTCGACCCTCCACGGCAAGCGTATGGCTACACCTTC
TRBV30	TRBD1	-	TRBJ1-5	CAWSNPGTGINQPQHF	TGTGCCTGGAGTAATCCCGGGACAGGGATTAATCAGCCCCAGCATTTT
TRBV30	TRBD2	-	TRBJ2-7	CAWSAGLAGVYEQYF	TGTGCCTGGAGTGCCGGACTAGCGGGAGTCTACGAGCAGTACTTC
TRBV6-1	TRBD2	many	TRBJ2-1	CASSLSPSTSGGYNEQFF	TGTGCCAGCAGTCTCTCTCCTTCTACTAGCGGGGGGTACAATGAGCAGTTCTTC
TRBV7-2	TRBD2	many	TRBJ2-3	CASSLGGGGKDTQYF	TGTGCCAGCAGCTTAGGCGGGGGGGGGAAAGATACGCAGTATTTT
TRBV5-1	TRBD1	many	TRBJ2-4	CASSPAGTGRAKNIQYF	TGCGCCAGCAGCCCCGCCGGGACAGGGAGGGCCAAAAACATTCAGTACTTC
TRBV12-3/TRBV12-4	TRBD2	-	TRBJ2-7	CAICLFKPLLTSGRSEQYF	TGTGCCATCTGTTTATTTAAGCCCTTGCTGACTAGCGGGAGGTCCGAGCAGTACTTC
TRBV7-6	TRBD2	-	TRBJ2-5	CASGLAGARETQYF	TGTGCCAGCGGGCTAGCGGGAGCCCGGGAGACCCAGTACTTC
TRBV11-1	-	many	TRBJ2-7	CASSLGGGTSYEQYF	TGTGCCAGCAGCTTAGGAGGGGGTACCTCCTACGAGCAGTACTTC
TRBV7-2	TRBD1	many	TRBJ2-2	CASSLDRDTGELFF	TGTGCCAGCAGCCTGGACAGGGACACCGGGGAGCTGTTTTTT
TRBV20-1	TRBD2	few	TRBJ2-2	CKATSHTGELFF	TGTAAAGCGACTAGCCACACCGGGGAGCTGTTTTTT
TRBV19	-	few	TRBJ1-1	CASSIGTVNTEAFF	TGTGCCAGTAGTATAGGGACGGTGAACACTGAAGCTTTCTTT
TRBV6-1	TRBD1	few	TRBJ2-7	CASSVDRGKLYEQYF	TGTGCCAGCAGTGTAGACAGGGGAAAACTCTACGAGCAGTACTTC
TRBV7-9	-	-	TRBJ1-1	CASTPRGGSEAFF	TGTGCCAGCACCCCACGGGGGGGTTCTGAAGCTTTCTTT
TRBV12-3/TRBV12-4	-	few	TRBJ2-2	CASIYSGPKGELFF	TGTGCCAGCATATACTCGGGGCCGAAGGGGGAGCTGTTTTTT
TRBV27	-	-	TRBJ1-5	CASSSYPHKDLQPQHF	TGTGCCAGCAGTTCCTATCCCCATAAAGACCTTCAGCCCCAGCATTTT
TRBV24-1	-	many	TRBJ2-7	CATSDLYEQYF	TGTGCCACCAGTGATTTGTACGAGCAGTACTTC
TRBV20-1	TRBD2	many	TRBJ2-5	CSAGTSGSQGPPETQYF	TGCAGTGCCGGGACTAGCGGGAGTCAGGGACCCCCAGAGACCCAGTACTTC
TRBV21-1	-	many	TRBJ2-7	CAGWTAIRQYF	TGTGCCGGATGGACGGCGATTAGGCAGTACTTC
TRBV7-3	-	many	TRBJ2-1	CASSPQSGVSYNEQFF	TGTGCCAGCAGCCCCCAGAGTGGAGTCTCCTACAATGAGCAGTTCTTC
TRBV10-3	TRBD2	many	TRBJ2-1	CAIRAGTSGLSYNEQFF	TGTGCCATTAGGGCGGGGACTAGCGGGCTCTCCTACAATGAGCAGTTCTTC
TRBV5-1	-	many	TRBJ1-2	CASSLDMRVHNYGYTF	TGCGCCAGCAGCTTGGATATGAGGGTTCATAACTATGGCTACACCTTC
TRBV6-1	-	many	TRBJ1-1	CASSKTGTQYLEAFF	TGTGCCAGCAGTAAAACCGGGACACAGTATCTTGAAGCTTTCTTT
TRBV12-3/TRBV12-4	-	many	TRBJ2-5	CASRSGVGETQYF	TGTGCCAGCAGATCAGGGGTCGGAGAGACCCAGTACTTC
TRBV20-1	TRBD2	many	TRBJ2-5	CGSGPGLAPQYF	TGCGGATCTGGACCGGGACTAGCACCCCAGTACTTC
TRBV29-1	TRBD2	many	TRBJ2-1	CSVEFGEGVLSGRRGLAQFF	TGCAGCGTTGAATTTGGAGAGGGGGTACTTAGCGGGAGGAGGGGGTTGGCGCAGTTCTTC
TRBV6-1	-	few	TRBJ2-7	CASSPLVRRSYEQYF	TGTGCCAGCAGCCCTCTGGTTAGGCGATCCTACGAGCAGTACTTC
TRBV27	TRBD2	many	TRBJ2-1	CASSPGGLKDEQFF	TGTGCCAGCAGCCCGGGGGGGCTAAAGGATGAGCAGTTCTTC
TRBV20-1	TRBD2	-	TRBJ2-2	CSPYRGLAGSSGELFF	TGCAGTCCATATCGGGGACTAGCGGGATCCTCCGGGGAGCTGTTTTTT
TRBV7-2	-	few	TRBJ2-5	CASNGTLQETQYF	TGTGCCAGCAACGGGACTCTCCAAGAGACCCAGTACTTC
TRBV6-2/TRBV6-3	-	many	TRBJ1-5	CASSPRMNQPQHF	TGTGCCAGCAGCCCCCGGATGAATCAGCCCCAGCATTTT
TRBV14	-	-	TRBJ1-4	CASSQFGEKLFF	TGTGCCAGCAGCCAATTTGGTGAAAAACTGTTTTTT
TRBV20-1	-	many	TRBJ1-2	CSASSGRSTDGYTF	TGCAGTGCTAGTTCGGGCAGAAGTACCGATGGCTACACCTTC
TRBV7-2	-	many	TRBJ1-3	CASSPRTDSGNTIYF	TGTGCCAGCAGCCCCCGGACAGACTCTGGAAACACCATATATTTT
TRBV20-1	TRBD2	many	TRBJ2-7	CSARGGGSSYEQYF	TGCAGTGCTAGAGGCGGCGGGAGCTCCTACGAGCAGTACTTC
TRBV5-1	-	many	TRBJ2-2	CASSYVESGGPKNTGELFF	TGCGCCAGCAGCTATGTCGAGTCGGGGGGCCCTAAGAACACCGGGGAGCTGTTTTTT
TRBV5-1	TRBD2	-	TRBJ2-7	CASSLLSRRTTSSTQYF	TGCGCCAGCAGCTTGCTGAGCCGACGAACGACTAGCTCTACGCAGTACTTC
TRBV4-1	TRBD1	few	TRBJ2-7	CASSQEARGREQYF	TGCGCCAGCAGCCAAGAGGCAAGGGGGCGTGAGCAGTACTTC
TRBV3-1	-	-	TRBJ2-1	CASSQENEQFF	TGTGCCAGCAGCCAAGAAAATGAGCAGTTCTTC
TRBV24-1	TRBD1	once	TRBJ2-7	CATIDLGYTTRGTGKTYEQYF	TGTGCCACCATTGATTTGGGTTACACCACTCGGGGGACAGGGAAGACCTACGAGCAGTACTTC
TRBV5-1	TRBD2	many	TRBJ2-5	CASSLRLAGGPGETQYF	TGCGCCAGCAGCTTGAGACTAGCGGGAGGGCCGGGAGAGACCCAGTACTTC
TRBV29-1	TRBD2	many	TRBJ2-1	CSVLSGMMQFF	TGCAGCGTACTTAGCGGGATGATGCAGTTCTTC
TRBV20-1	-	-	TRBJ2-3	CSASLLRGEYTDTQYF	TGCAGTGCTAGCTTGCTCAGGGGAGAATACACAGATACGCAGTATTTT
TRBV5-4	-	many	TRBJ2-7	CASSRVLGNYEQYF	TGTGCCAGCAGCCGTGTATTGGGGAACTACGAGCAGTACTTC